This T cell receptor beta chain originates from a study of cytomegalovirus exposure and HLA in healthy donors. Trimming cost V 1 base and J 6 bases; bases outside gene matches: 9. CDR3 length equals 17 residues. Germline CDR1 and CDR2: SGHNT and YYREEE (reference sequence). Assay: immunoSEQ multiplex PCR; the TCRdb copy retains only in-frame clones and omits some. This table holds over 150,000 clones, roughly 96% found once. This receptor was identified in a woman aged 18-29 years in good health and CMV-seronegative. The V and J genes are TRBV5-4 and TRBJ2-7; TRBD2 matches at 14 bases. Input material: PBMCs. The CDR3 DNA follows: TGTGCCAGCAGCTTGAAGATCGGGACTAGCGGGGGTGGCGAGCAGTACTTC. Translated: CASSLKIGTSGGGEQYF.